Shown below are 14 T cell receptor beta chains from a single sample sequenced in a study of CD8 T cells in Susac syndrome. Reverse transcription of about 0.45 to 1 ug RNA was performed with random hexamers. TCRdb called the immunoSEQ multiplex PCR reads again in MiXCR, with one record for every CDR3 protein. This table has over 95,000 distinct CDR3 sequences, 80% to 95% appearing once. The sequenced sample was CD8+ T cells from PBMCs. All receptors come from a human donor in good health.

This clonotype was seen just once. The chain couples TRBV10-3 to TRBJ1-1; tentative D call: TRBD1 (5 bases). Per germline, CDR1 ENHRY and CDR2 SYGVKD. With 10 bases removed from V and 4 bases from J, the gap between germline ends came to 16 bases. The CDR3 has 13 residues. In nucleotides, the CDR3 is TGTGCCAGCAGGGATAGTTTTGGCACTGAAGCTTTCTTT. Its protein is CASRDSFGTEAFF.

This chain joins TRBV25-1 and TRBJ2-1; D unresolved. In germline, CDR1 is MGHDK, CDR2 SYGVNS. The CDR3 contains 11 residues. V lost 5 bases, J lost 7 bases, and 6 bases lay in between. This CDR3 reads CASSFLNEQFF. CDR3 nucleotide sequence: TGTGCCAGCAGTTTCCTGAATGAGCAGTTCTTC.

V gene TRBV27 combines with J gene TRBJ2-1, with D perhaps being TRBD1 or TRBD2 (6 bases each). CDR1 and CDR2 (germline): MNHEY, SMNVEV (reference sequence). Between the trimmed V and J ends, which lost 5 bases and 10 bases, there was a span of 15 bases. The CDR3 is 13 amino acids. The CDR3 DNA reads TGTGCCAGCAGTGTCACAGGGAGGAGAGAGCAGTTCTTC. Its protein is CASSVTGRREQFF.

The genes are TRBV19 and TRBJ1-1; TRBD1 is a possible D gene (5 bases). With 4 bases removed from V and 3 bases from J, the gap between germline ends came to 9 bases. The CDR3 runs to 13 residues. Germline assignment: CDR1 LNHDA and CDR2 SQIVND (reference sequence). The CDR3 DNA follows: TGTGCCAGTAGTAGTATCAGGGACACTGAAGCTTTCTTT. Its protein is CASSSIRDTEAFF.

The J gene is TRBJ2-2, the V gene TRBV25-1, with D possibly TRBD2 on 5 matching bases. CDR1 and CDR2 (germline): MGHDK, SYGVNS. The CDR3 covers 15 residues. V was cut by 1 base and J by 5 bases, with 11 bases left in between. The chain's CDR3 is CASSESGRGTGELFF. The CDR3 nucleotides read TGTGCCAGCAGTGAATCGGGGAGAGGAACCGGGGAGCTGTTTTTT.

This chain links TRBV29-1 with TRBJ1-1; D may be TRBD1 (6 bases). V was cut by 7 bases and J by 2 bases, with 17 bases left in between. Looked up from germline, CDR1 is SQVTM and CDR2 is ANQGSEA. The CDR3 contains 14 residues. The CDR3 is CSAEGERVNTEAFF. In DNA form, the CDR3 reads TGCAGCGCCGAGGGGGAAAGAGTTAACACTGAAGCTTTCTTT.

J is TRBJ2-7 and V is TRBV5-5; D might be TRBD1 (5 bases). V was shortened by 4 bases and J by 5 bases, with 13 bases between the two germline ends. The CDR3 is 13 residues long. Per germline, CDR1 SGHKS and CDR2 YYEKEE (reference sequence). The CDR3 loop reads CASSTDVGHEQYF. For the CDR3, the DNA is TGTGCCAGCAGCACGGACGTGGGGCACGAGCAGTACTTC.

The V and J genes are TRBV5-1 and TRBJ2-2; 9 bases match TRBD1. CDR1 is SGHRS, CDR2 YFSETQ, per germline. This CDR3 is 14 amino acids long. The V gene end was trimmed by 6 bases and the J gene end by 7 bases; junction bases not matched to a gene: 7. The DNA of the CDR3 is TGCGCCAGCACTTGGGACAGGGCTGGCGGGGAGCTGTTTTTT. Amino acids: CASTWDRAGGELFF.

V is TRBV9 and J is TRBJ1-1; 8 bases agree with TRBD1. With V trimmed by 3 bases and J by 3 bases, 10 bases remained unmatched. CDR1 is SGDLS and CDR2 is YYNGEE in the germline V gene. This CDR3 has 16 amino acids. CDR3 DNA: TGTGCCAGCAGCGACCCTGAACAGGGGGATTACACTGAAGCTTTCTTT. This translates into CASSDPEQGDYTEAFF.

The V and J genes are TRBV3-1 and TRBJ1-6, with 9 bases aligning to TRBD1. Trimming removed 4 bases from V and 9 bases from J; junction bases left unmatched: 4. Germline CDR1 and CDR2: LGHDT and YNNKEL (reference sequence). This CDR3 spans 14 amino acids. The CDR3 reads CASSRTGEGSPLHF. The CDR3 nucleotides read TGTGCCAGCAGCCGGACAGGGGAGGGTTCACCCCTCCACTTT.

CDR3 nucleotide sequence: TGTGCCAGCAGGATGAACCTTGGCCCCCAGCATTTT. Protein: CASRMNLGPQHF. The rearrangement links TRBV12-3 or TRBV12-4 to TRBJ1-5, with unresolved D. The CDR3 has 12 residues. Trimming removed 6 bases from V and 10 bases from J, with 13 bases in between.

The chain uses TRBV23-1 and TRBJ1-5; D is ambiguous. TRBV23-1 carries the ORF label, with uncertain function. V lost 3 bases and J 6 bases, leaving 9 bases between the germline ends. The CDR3 has 13 residues. The CDR3 here is CASSQPSCQPQHF. The CDR3 DNA follows: TGCGCCAGCAGTCAGCCCTCGTGTCAGCCCCAGCATTTT.

This clonotype was seen a handful of times. This sequence joins TRBV6-6 and TRBJ2-7, with no clear D. Germline V lookup: CDR1 MNHNY, CDR2 SVGAGI (reference sequence). Trimming took off 2 bases at V and 3 bases at J, with 5 bases between the two ends. This CDR3 is built from 12 residues. The CDR3 DNA sequence: TGTGCCAGCAGTTACAGCAGCTACGAGCAGTACTTC. Amino acid sequence: CASSYSSYEQYF.

This clonotype appeared a few times. The gene calls are TRBV4-1 and TRBJ2-5; 10 nucleotides match TRBD2. Trimming cost V 0 bases and J 5 bases; bases outside gene matches: 6. The CDR3 has 16 amino acids. Germline V gene lookup returns CDR1 MGHRA and CDR2 YSYEKL. The CDR3 coding sequence is TGCGCCAGCAGCCAAGATTTCGCTAGCGGGAGTGAGACCCAGTACTTC. Encoded protein: CASSQDFASGSETQYF.